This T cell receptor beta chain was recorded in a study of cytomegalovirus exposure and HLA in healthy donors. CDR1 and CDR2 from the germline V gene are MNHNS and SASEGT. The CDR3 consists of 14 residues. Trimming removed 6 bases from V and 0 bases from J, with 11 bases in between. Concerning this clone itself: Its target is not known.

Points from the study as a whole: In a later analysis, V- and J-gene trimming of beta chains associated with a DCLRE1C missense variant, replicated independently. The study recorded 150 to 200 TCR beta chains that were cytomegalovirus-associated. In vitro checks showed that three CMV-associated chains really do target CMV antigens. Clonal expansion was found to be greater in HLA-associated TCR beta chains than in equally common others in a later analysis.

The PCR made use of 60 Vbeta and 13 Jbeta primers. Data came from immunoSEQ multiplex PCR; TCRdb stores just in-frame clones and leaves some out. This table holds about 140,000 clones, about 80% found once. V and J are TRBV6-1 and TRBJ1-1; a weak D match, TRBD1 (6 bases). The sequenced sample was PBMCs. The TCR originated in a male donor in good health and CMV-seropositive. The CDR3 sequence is CASRSTGLNTEAFF. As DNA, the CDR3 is TGTGCCAGCAGGTCAACAGGGTTGAACACTGAAGCTTTCTTT.